A selection of T cell receptor beta chains follows, all from one sample in a study of cytomegalovirus exposure and HLA in healthy donors. TCRdb's copy holds only in-frame clones and misses some; the assay was immunoSEQ multiplex PCR. The data contain 100,000 to 150,000 clones, 76% of them singletons. Source material: PBMCs. The receptors come from a man in his forties or fifties in good health and CMV-seronegative. CDR3s include the opening cysteine and the closing phenylalanine or tryptophan. A D gene is named only where the DNA matches it firmly. Part of the rows lack a size; the others show once, few, many or a class for expanded clones.

D gene	V gene	clone size	J gene	CDR3 DNA	CDR3 protein
-	TRBV10-3	-	TRBJ2-5	TGTGCCATCAGTGACCTCGGGGGGCCCCAAGAGACCCAGTACTTC	CAISDLGGPQETQYF
TRBD1	TRBV6-1	-	TRBJ1-6	TGTGCCAGCAGTCCCAGTACAGGGGGCGATTCACCCCTCCACTTT	CASSPSTGGDSPLHF
-	TRBV28	-	TRBJ1-5	TGTGCCAGCAGTTTATTATCTCAGCCCCAGCATTTT	CASSLLSQPQHF
TRBD2	TRBV2	-	TRBJ2-5	TGTGCCAGCAGACTAGCGGGGGTGGTTGTTATGGAGACCCAGTACTTC	CASRLAGVVVMETQYF
TRBD1	TRBV18	-	TRBJ1-2	TGTGCCAGCTCACCACGCGGAGGGGGCGCTGGGGGCGGCTACACCTTC	CASSPRGGGAGGGYTF
-	TRBV6-1	few	TRBJ1-1	TGTGCCAGCAGTGAAGACCGGTGGACAGAAGCTTTCTTT	CASSEDRWTEAFF
-	TRBV28	-	TRBJ2-5	TGTGCCAGCAGTTTGGCGGCCACCCAAGAGACCCCGTACTTC	CASSLAATQETPYF
TRBD2	TRBV9	-	TRBJ2-1	TGTGCCAGCAGCGGCCAACTAGCGGGGGACAATGAGCAGTTCTTC	CASSGQLAGDNEQFF
-	TRBV10-3	-	TRBJ1-2	TGTGCCATCAGTGAGTCGGACAGCTCGGGGGGCTACACCTTC	CAISESDSSGGYTF
-	TRBV7-2	-	TRBJ1-5	TGTGCCAGCAGCCTCGTTAATCAGCCCCAGCATTTT	CASSLVNQPQHF
-	TRBV10-3	once	TRBJ1-5	TGTGCCATCAGTGACGGGGGGGGCAATCAGCCCCAGCATTTT	CAISDGGGNQPQHF
-	TRBV15	-	TRBJ1-5	TGTGCCACCAGCAGACGGCTTTTCGGGGGGCCTCAGCCCCAGCATTTT	CATSRRLFGGPQPQHF
-	TRBV7-9	-	TRBJ2-1	TGTGCCAGCAGCTTAGGGGGAGGTGAGCAGTTCTTC	CASSLGGGEQFF
TRBD1	TRBV4-3	-	TRBJ1-4	TGCGCCAGCAGCCAAGGACAGGGGTCCCACCGGGGTGAAAAACTGTTTTTT	CASSQGQGSHRGEKLFF
-	TRBV7-6	-	TRBJ1-1	TGTGCCAGCAGCCCAGTGGCGGGATCTCGGGCTTTCTTT	CASSPVAGSRAFF
TRBD1	TRBV28	-	TRBJ2-2	TGTGCCAGCAGTCTCATAGGTCCACAGGGGAGCGCGAACACCGGGGAGCTGTTTTTT	CASSLIGPQGSANTGELFF
TRBD1	TRBV9	-	TRBJ1-6	TGTGCCAGCAGCGTCACAGGGGATGGCTCACCCCTCCACTTT	CASSVTGDGSPLHF
-	TRBV29-1	-	TRBJ1-1	TGCAGCGTTGGGCTGGGCGGGACTGAAGCTTTCTTT	CSVGLGGTEAFF
-	TRBV7-9	-	TRBJ2-5	TGTTCCAGCAGCTTAGTAGCAGAGACCCAGTACTTC	CSSSLVAETQYF
-	TRBV5-8	few	TRBJ2-7	TGTGCCAGCAGCTATGAATTGGTCAGCTCCTACGAGCAGTACTTC	CASSYELVSSYEQYF
TRBD2	TRBV9	-	TRBJ2-1	TGTGCCAGCAGCGTGTTAGCGGGGGTGTACAATGAGCAGTTCTTC	CASSVLAGVYNEQFF
-	TRBV7-2	-	TRBJ1-1	TGTGCCAGCAGCTTAGGGCGGGGGATGAACACTGAAGCTTTCTTT	CASSLGRGMNTEAFF
-	TRBV7-6	-	TRBJ2-5	TGTGCCAGCGGGCCAAGAGAGACCCAGTACTTC	CASGPRETQYF
-	TRBV5-1	-	TRBJ1-3	TGCGCCAGCAGCTTGACGGGGAGAGATCACACCATATATTTT	CASSLTGRDHTIYF
TRBD2	TRBV7-3	-	TRBJ2-1	TGTGCCAGCAGCTTAAGCGGGGGGGGAGAGTACAATGAGCAGTTCTTC	CASSLSGGGEYNEQFF
TRBD2	TRBV4-1	-	TRBJ2-1	TGCGCCAGCAGCCAAGTTCTAGCGGGGGGCTACAATGAGCAGTTCTTC	CASSQVLAGGYNEQFF
-	TRBV15	-	TRBJ1-1	TGTGCCACCAGCAGAGCAGGGGTGGGGAACACTGAAGCTTTCTTT	CATSRAGVGNTEAFF
-	TRBV4-2	-	TRBJ2-7	TGTGCCAGCAGCCAAGTCCAGGGCAGCTCCTACGAGCAGTACTTC	CASSQVQGSSYEQYF
TRBD2	TRBV6-1	-	TRBJ2-3	TGTGCCAGCAGTGGACTAGCGGGTGGGCCAGATACGCAGTATTTT	CASSGLAGGPDTQYF
TRBD2	TRBV16	-	TRBJ2-1	TGTGCCAGCAGCCAATCCCTCTTCCTAGCGGGGGGATCCTACAATGAGCAGTTCTTC	CASSQSLFLAGGSYNEQFF
-	TRBV7-3	-	TRBJ2-2	TGTGCCAGCAGCCCTTTTCCGGGGGAGCTGTTTTTT	CASSPFPGELFF
TRBD1	TRBV6-5	-	TRBJ1-1	TGTGCCAGCAGCCGACAGGGTCGGGGGGGGAGTGAAGCTTTCTTT	CASSRQGRGGSEAFF
TRBD1	TRBV6-5	-	TRBJ2-7	TGTGCCAGCAGAACGGGACAGGGGACCTACGAGCAGTACTTC	CASRTGQGTYEQYF
TRBD1	TRBV5-4	-	TRBJ1-2	TGTGCCAGCAGCTGGACAGGGGTGAGTGCTGGCTACACCTTC	CASSWTGVSAGYTF
-	TRBV4-3	once	TRBJ1-2	TGCGCCAGCAGCCAAGATTCCGCTAACTATGGCTACACCTTC	CASSQDSANYGYTF
-	TRBV2	few	TRBJ1-5	TGTGCCAGCAGTCCAGCAGGGAATCAGCCCCAGCATTTT	CASSPAGNQPQHF
-	TRBV9	-	TRBJ2-1	TGTGCCAGCAGCGTAAGGCCAGAACTGGGCTATGAGCAGTTCTTC	CASSVRPELGYEQFF
TRBD1	TRBV4-3	few	TRBJ1-4	TGCGCCAGCAGCCAAGCCTTAGACAGGGTTAATGAAAAACTGTTTTTT	CASSQALDRVNEKLFF
-	TRBV7-8	once	TRBJ1-2	TGTGCCAGCAGCTTTTCAGGGGCCGGCTATGGCTACACCTTC	CASSFSGAGYGYTF
-	TRBV7-8	-	TRBJ1-1	TGTGCCAGCAGCTTTCAGAACACTGAAGCTTTCTTT	CASSFQNTEAFF
TRBD1	TRBV11-2	-	TRBJ1-2	TGTGCCAGCAGCACTAGACAGGGATTCTATGGCTACACCTTC	CASSTRQGFYGYTF
TRBD1	TRBV27	-	TRBJ2-7	TGTGCCAGCAGTTTATCCTGGACAGGGGTCGACGAGCAGTACTTC	CASSLSWTGVDEQYF
-	TRBV10-3	few	TRBJ2-1	TGTGCCATCAGTGAGGGGAGAAAATACAATGAGCAGTTCTTC	CAISEGRKYNEQFF
TRBD1	TRBV7-8	-	TRBJ1-5	TGTGCCAGCAGCTTTCATCCGACAGGGACCAATCAGCCCCAGCATTTT	CASSFHPTGTNQPQHF
TRBD2	TRBV5-4	once	TRBJ2-7	TGTGCCAGCAGCCATAGCGGGGGGGGCTCCTACGAGCAGTACTTC	CASSHSGGGSYEQYF
-	TRBV2	-	TRBJ2-1	TGTGCCAGCAGGACAACCTACAATGAGCAGTTCTTC	CASRTTYNEQFF
-	TRBV2	few	TRBJ2-7	TGTGCCAGCAGTAGCCAGAGGGCCTACGAGCAGTACTTC	CASSSQRAYEQYF
TRBD1	TRBV7-9	-	TRBJ2-5	TGTGCCAGCAGCCCCGGGACAGGGGGCGCAAGAGAGACCCAGTACTTC	CASSPGTGGARETQYF
TRBD2	TRBV7-8	-	TRBJ2-5	TGTGCCAGCAGCTTGGGGCTAGCGGGAACCCACGTGGGGGGAGAGACCCAGTACTTC	CASSLGLAGTHVGGETQYF
-	TRBV11-2	-	TRBJ1-5	TGTGCCAGCAGTGCTCAGAACGATCAGCCCCAGCATTTT	CASSAQNDQPQHF
TRBD1	TRBV5-4	-	TRBJ1-2	TGTGCCAGCAGCTTACAGGGGAGCTATGGCTACACCTTC	CASSLQGSYGYTF